This T cell receptor beta chain comes out of a study of cytomegalovirus exposure and HLA in healthy donors. Losses at the gene ends were 3 bases for V and 9 bases for J; bases not matched to a gene: 8. The CDR3 is 16 residues long. Per the germline V gene, CDR1 is SGHRS and CDR2 is YFSETQ. Both 60 Vbeta primers and 13 Jbeta primers went into the PCR. The table came from immunoSEQ multiplex PCR; TCRdb's copy has only in-frame clones and leaves some out. The table includes some 99,000 clones, less than 70% detected once. This TCR was sampled from a female donor in good health and CMV-seronegative. The rearrangement links TRBV5-1 to TRBJ2-1, with 14 nucleotides matching TRBD2. Specimen: PBMCs. The CDR3 nucleotides read TGCGCCAGCAGCTCGGGACTAGCGGGAGTGCTCGCTGAGCAGTTCTTC. As protein: CASSSGLAGVLAEQFF.